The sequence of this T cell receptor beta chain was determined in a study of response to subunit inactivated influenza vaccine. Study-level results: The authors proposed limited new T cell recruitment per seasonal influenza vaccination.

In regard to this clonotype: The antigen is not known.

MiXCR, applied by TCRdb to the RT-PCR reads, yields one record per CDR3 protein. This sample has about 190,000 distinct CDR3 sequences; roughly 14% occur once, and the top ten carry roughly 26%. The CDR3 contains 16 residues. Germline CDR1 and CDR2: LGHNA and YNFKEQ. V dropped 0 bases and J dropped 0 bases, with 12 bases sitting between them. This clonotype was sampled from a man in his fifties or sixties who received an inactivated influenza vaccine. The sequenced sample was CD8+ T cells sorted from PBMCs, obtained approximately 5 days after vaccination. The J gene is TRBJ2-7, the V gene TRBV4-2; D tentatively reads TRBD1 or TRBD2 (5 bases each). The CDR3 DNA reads TGTGCCAGCAGCCAAGAGGAAGGGGAGCCCTCCTACGAGCAGTACTTC. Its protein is CASSQEEGEPSYEQYF.